This paragraph reports one T cell receptor (beta chain). The sample is drawn from a study of T cells in localized non-small cell lung cancer. Germline-derived CDR1 and CDR2 are MNHEY and SVGAGI. With 0 bases removed from V and 4 bases from J, the gap between germline ends came to 5 bases. This CDR3 comprises 13 residues. TCRdb's copy holds only in-frame clones and misses some; the assay was immunoSEQ multiplex PCR. The top ten hold roughly 9% of the sample, which has tens of thousands of clones, 70% to 90% seen once. The chain joins TRBV6-5 to TRBJ2-3; unclear D gene. The specimen comprised peripheral blood, sampled before any cancer treatment. The sequence was collected from a female donor older than 55 with stage I lung adenocarcinoma. The CDR3, as DNA: TGTGCCAGCAGTTACTCTCGGGCAGATACGCAGTATTTT. Its protein is CASSYSRADTQYF.